The 18 T cell receptor beta chains listed next were all sequenced from one sample in a study of blood T cell repertoires in COVID-19. Sequencing was performed with immunoSEQ multiplex PCR; in TCRdb, only in-frame clones are kept and a portion is missing. The data contain about 120,000 clones, around three quarters of them singletons. The sample comprised peripheral blood. These receptors were obtained from a woman older than 75 with acute or convalescent COVID-19.

V gene TRBV29-1 combines with J gene TRBJ1-2; 11 nucleotides agree with TRBD1. Trimming at V came to 3 bases and at J to 7 bases, leaving 7 bases not matched to a gene. This CDR3 has 14 amino acids. Germline V gene data show CDR1 as SQVTM and CDR2 as ANQGSEA. The CDR3 DNA sequence: TGCAGCGTTGAGCTTGGACAGGGGGCCACTGGCTACACCTTC. The encoded protein is CSVELGQGATGYTF.

The rearrangement uses TRBV5-1 and TRBJ2-1; TRBD1 matches 8 bases. V gave up 2 bases and J gave up 4 bases; unmatched junction bases: 5. CDR1 SGHRS and CDR2 YFSETQ come from the germline V gene. The CDR3 consists of 15 residues. DNA of the CDR3: TGCGCCAGCAGCTTCGGACAGGGCCCTTACAATGAGCAGTTCTTC. It specifies CASSFGQGPYNEQFF.

CDR3 amino acids: CASSEEAGEEQFF. As DNA, the CDR3 is TGTGCCAGCAGTGAGGAAGCGGGAGAGGAGCAGTTCTTC. The genes are TRBV2 and TRBJ2-1, with 8 bases matching TRBD2. Unmatched junction bases numbered 5, after V lost 3 bases and J lost 10 bases. The CDR3 spans 13 residues. Per germline, CDR1 SNHLY and CDR2 FYNNEI.

The chain joins TRBV4-3 to TRBJ2-1, with D maybe TRBD2 (6 bases). V lost 3 bases to trimming and J lost 7 bases, with 16 bases between them. The V gene's germline CDR1 is LGHNA and CDR2 YSLEER. The CDR3 is 15 amino acids. The CDR3 nucleotides are TGCGCCAGCAGCCAGGAAATCCTAGCGCCGAATGAGCAGTTCTTC. Its translation is CASSQEILAPNEQFF.

The genes are TRBV7-2 and TRBJ2-7; 10 bases are shared with TRBD1. The V gene end was trimmed by 0 bases and the J gene end by 3 bases; junction bases not matched to a gene: 8. The CDR3 is made up of 17 amino acids. The germline V gene has CDR1 SGHTA and CDR2 FQGNSA. The CDR3 DNA reads as TGTGCCAGCAGCTTAGCGATTGGACAGGGGGGAGTCTACGAGCAGTACTTC. Its protein is CASSLAIGQGGVYEQYF.

This chain joins TRBV7-2 and TRBJ1-1; D is possibly TRBD1 (5 bases). Germline V CDR1 and CDR2: SGHTA, FQGNSA. This CDR3 contains 14 residues. V lost 2 bases to trimming and J lost 4 bases, with 11 bases between them. CDR3 sequence (DNA): TGTGCCAGCAGCTTAATCCGGGGGGGCACTGAAGCTTTCTTT. It is translated as CASSLIRGGTEAFF. The whole variable domain, filled in from reference TRBV7-2 and TRBJ1-1, reads GAGVSQSPSNKVTEKGKDVELRCDPISGHTALYWYRQSLGQGLEFLIYFQGNSAPDKSGLPSDRFSAERTGGSVSTLTIQRTQQEDSAVYLCASSLIRGGTEAFFGQGTRLTVV.

The rearrangement uses TRBV30 and TRBJ1-6; TRBD1 agrees at 9 bases. CDR3 length: 18 amino acids. Germline CDR1 reads GTSNPN; CDR2 reads SVGIG (reference sequence). V was clipped by 0 bases and J by 5 bases; unmatched bases: 11. CDR3 in DNA: TGTGCCTGGAGTGTACTCCGGGGACAGGGTTTAAATAATTCACCCCTCCACTTT. Translation gives CAWSVLRGQGLNNSPLHF.

The rearrangement joins TRBV5-4 to TRBJ2-3; 7 nucleotides agree with TRBD2. CDR1 is SGHNT, CDR2 YYREEE, per germline (reference sequence). J gave up 2 bases and V 5 bases, and 8 bases lay outside the gene matches. The CDR3 length is 15 residues. The CDR3 DNA sequence: TGTGCCAGCAGTCGAGGACTAGGAATCACAGATACGCAGTATTTT. Protein: CASSRGLGITDTQYF.

The rearrangement uses TRBV6-4 and TRBJ2-3, with D possibly TRBD1 on 6 matching bases. The V and J ends lost 5 bases and 0 bases respectively, with 12 bases between them. This CDR3 spans 15 amino acids. Germline V gene lookup returns CDR1 MRHNA and CDR2 SNTAGT. The CDR3 protein is CASSLTGISTDTQYF. The CDR3 nucleotides read TGTGCCAGCAGTTTAACAGGGATTAGCACAGATACGCAGTATTTT.

This clone was picked up a small number of times. The chain uses TRBV5-1 and TRBJ1-1; 9 nucleotides align to TRBD1. Germline V CDR1 and CDR2: SGHRS, YFSETQ. V shed 3 bases, J shed 7 bases, and the junction held 4 bases outside the gene matches. The CDR3 extends over 13 amino acids. CDR3 nucleotide sequence: TGCGCCAGCAGCTGGACAGGGGAAATTGAAGCTTTCTTT. Protein sequence: CASSWTGEIEAFF.

V is TRBV10-3 and J is TRBJ1-5; D is possibly TRBD1 (5 bases). V dropped 3 bases and J dropped 2 bases, with 11 bases sitting between them. This CDR3 region has 15 residues. CDR1 ENHRY and CDR2 SYGVKD come from the germline V gene. The CDR3 DNA reads as TGTGCCATCAGTGACCCCAGGGTCGGCAATCAGCCCCAGCATTTT. This encodes CAISDPRVGNQPQHF.

The chain combines TRBV9 with TRBJ1-2; 7 bases map to TRBD1. There are 15 residues in the CDR3. Germline CDR1 SGDLS, CDR2 YYNGEE. V was clipped by 4 bases and J by 4 bases; unmatched bases: 10. The CDR3 loop is CASSPRDREGYGYTF. The DNA of the CDR3 is TGTGCCAGCAGCCCCCGAGACAGGGAAGGCTATGGCTACACCTTC.

In this sample, this clone turned up once. The chain couples TRBV6-2 or TRBV6-3 to TRBJ1-5; D not resolved. The CDR3 length is 15 residues. Germline V lookup: CDR1 MNHEY, CDR2 SVGEGT. Trimming shortened V by 0 bases and J by 4 bases, and 10 bases separated the two germline ends. The chain's CDR3 is CASSYSTRPNQPQHF. The DNA for the CDR3 is TGTGCCAGCAGTTACTCGACGCGGCCGAATCAGCCCCAGCATTTT.

V usage is TRBV29-1 and J usage is TRBJ2-5, with 10 bases lining up with TRBD1. In germline, CDR1 is SQVTM, CDR2 ANQGSEA. The CDR3 totals 14 residues. V trimming: 5 bases; J trimming: 2 bases; junction bases outside the gene matches: 5. The CDR3 region has the DNA TGCAGCGTTCCGACAGGGGGCGGACAAGAGACCCAGTACTTC. Amino acids: CSVPTGGGQETQYF.

V and J are TRBV2 and TRBJ1-3, with D possibly TRBD1 on 6 matching bases. This CDR3 is built from 17 residues. Germline V gives CDR1 SNHLY, CDR2 FYNNEI. V lost 5 bases to trimming and J lost 3 bases, with 20 bases between them. CDR3 in DNA: TGTGCCAGCAGTCCTATCCCTCAGGGGTTACGTGGAAACACCATATATTTT. Translated, it gives CASSPIPQGLRGNTIYF.

The sample holds a few counts of this clone. The CDR3 sequence is CASSIALQGYEQYF. In DNA, the CDR3 is TGTGCCAGTAGTATCGCGCTACAGGGATACGAGCAGTACTTC. This chain links TRBV19 with TRBJ2-7; possibly TRBD1 for D (6 bases). This CDR3 is 14 amino acids long. Trimming left V 3 bases short and J 4 bases short, with 13 bases between. Germline V gives CDR1 LNHDA, CDR2 SQIVND (reference sequence).

The rearrangement joins TRBV7-3 to TRBJ1-6; D gene unclear. CDR1 SGHTA and CDR2 FQGTGA come from the germline V gene. The V end lost 1 base, the J end lost 7 bases, and 11 bases lay between the germline ends. The CDR3 totals 15 residues. CDR3 DNA sequence: TGTGCCAGCAGCTTAAAACCAGAAATAAATTCACCCCTCCACTTT. Translation: CASSLKPEINSPLHF.

This chain connects TRBV9 to TRBJ1-1; the D is unclear. CDR3 size: 14 residues. V was trimmed by 4 bases and J by 5 bases, leaving 15 bases between them. The germline gives CDR1 SGDLS, CDR2 YYNGEE. The CDR3 DNA reads TGTGCCAGCAGCTTCCACACAGATGGAACTGAAGCTTTCTTT. This encodes CASSFHTDGTEAFF.